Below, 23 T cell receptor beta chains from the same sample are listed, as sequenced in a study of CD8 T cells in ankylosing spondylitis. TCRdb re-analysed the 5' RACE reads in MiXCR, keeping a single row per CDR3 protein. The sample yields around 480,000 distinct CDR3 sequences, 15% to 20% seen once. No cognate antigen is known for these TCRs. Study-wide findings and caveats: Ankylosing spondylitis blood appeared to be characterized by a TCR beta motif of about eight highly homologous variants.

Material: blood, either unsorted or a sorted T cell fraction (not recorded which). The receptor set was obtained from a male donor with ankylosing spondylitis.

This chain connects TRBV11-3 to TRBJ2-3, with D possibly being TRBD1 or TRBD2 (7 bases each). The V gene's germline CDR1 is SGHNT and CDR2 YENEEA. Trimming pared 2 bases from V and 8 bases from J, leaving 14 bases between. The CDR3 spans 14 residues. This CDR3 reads CASSLFLRGGTQYF. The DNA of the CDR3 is TGTGCCAGCAGCTTATTCCTCAGGGGGGGTACGCAGTATTTT.

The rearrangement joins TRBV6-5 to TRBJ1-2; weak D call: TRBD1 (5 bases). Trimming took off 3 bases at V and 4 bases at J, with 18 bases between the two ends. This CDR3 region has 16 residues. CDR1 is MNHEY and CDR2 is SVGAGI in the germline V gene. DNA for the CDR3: TGTGCCAGCAGTTATAGGGACCCCTCGATAGGCTATGGCTACACCTTC. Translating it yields CASSYRDPSIGYGYTF.

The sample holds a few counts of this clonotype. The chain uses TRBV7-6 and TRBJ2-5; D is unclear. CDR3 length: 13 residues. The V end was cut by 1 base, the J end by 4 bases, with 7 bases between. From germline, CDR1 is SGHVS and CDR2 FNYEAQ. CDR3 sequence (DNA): TGTGCCAGCAGCTTAGGGGTTGTAGAGACCCAGTACTTC. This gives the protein CASSLGVVETQYF.

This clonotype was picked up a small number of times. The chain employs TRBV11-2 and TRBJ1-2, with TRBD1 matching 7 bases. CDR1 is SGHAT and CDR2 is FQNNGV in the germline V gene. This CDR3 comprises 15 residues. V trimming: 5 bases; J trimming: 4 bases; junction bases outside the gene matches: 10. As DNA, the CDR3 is TGTGCCAGCAGCGGCGGGACAGAAGCTTTCTATGGCTACACCTTC. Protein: CASSGGTEAFYGYTF.

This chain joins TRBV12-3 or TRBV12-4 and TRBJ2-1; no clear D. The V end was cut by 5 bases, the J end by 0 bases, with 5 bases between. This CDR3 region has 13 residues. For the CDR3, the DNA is TGTGCCAGCAGTGGCAGCTCCTACAATGAGCAGTTCTTC. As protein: CASSGSSYNEQFF.

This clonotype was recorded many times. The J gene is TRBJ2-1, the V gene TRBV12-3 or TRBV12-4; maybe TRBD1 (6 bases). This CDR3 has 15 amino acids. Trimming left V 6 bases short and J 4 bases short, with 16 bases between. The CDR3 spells CASRFTGTTYNEQFF. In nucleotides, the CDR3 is TGTGCCAGCAGATTCACCGGGACAACATACAATGAGCAGTTCTTC.

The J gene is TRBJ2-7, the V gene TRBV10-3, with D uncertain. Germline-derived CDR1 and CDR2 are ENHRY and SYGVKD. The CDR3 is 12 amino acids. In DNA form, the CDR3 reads TGTGCTGCGGCGGCAACAGCCTACGAGCAGTACTTC. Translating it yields CAAAATAYEQYF.

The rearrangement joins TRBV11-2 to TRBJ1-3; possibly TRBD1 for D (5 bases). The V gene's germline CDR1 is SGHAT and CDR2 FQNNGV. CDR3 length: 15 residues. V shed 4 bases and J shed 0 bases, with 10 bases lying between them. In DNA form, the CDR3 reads TGTGCCAGCAGCTCGACAGTGAACTCTGGAAACACCATATATTTT. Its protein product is CASSSTVNSGNTIYF.

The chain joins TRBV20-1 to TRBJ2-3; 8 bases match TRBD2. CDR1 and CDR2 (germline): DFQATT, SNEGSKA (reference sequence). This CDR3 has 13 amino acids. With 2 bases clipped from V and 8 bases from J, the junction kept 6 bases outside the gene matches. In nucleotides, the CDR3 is TGCAGTGCTAGACTGGCGGGGGGTGGTACGCAGTATTTT. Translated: CSARLAGGGTQYF.

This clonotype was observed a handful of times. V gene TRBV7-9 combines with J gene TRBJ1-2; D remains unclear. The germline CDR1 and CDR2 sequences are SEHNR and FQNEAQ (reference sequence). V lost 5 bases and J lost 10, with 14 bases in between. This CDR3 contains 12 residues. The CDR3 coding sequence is TGTGCCAGCAGCCCAGACACCGATGTCTACACCTTC. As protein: CASSPDTDVYTF.

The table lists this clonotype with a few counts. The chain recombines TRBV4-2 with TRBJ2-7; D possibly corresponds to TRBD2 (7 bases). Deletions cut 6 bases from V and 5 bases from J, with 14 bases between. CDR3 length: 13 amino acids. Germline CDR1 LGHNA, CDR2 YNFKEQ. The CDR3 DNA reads TGTGCCAGCAGTCCGAAGGGGGGGAACGAGCAGTACTTC. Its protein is CASSPKGGNEQYF.

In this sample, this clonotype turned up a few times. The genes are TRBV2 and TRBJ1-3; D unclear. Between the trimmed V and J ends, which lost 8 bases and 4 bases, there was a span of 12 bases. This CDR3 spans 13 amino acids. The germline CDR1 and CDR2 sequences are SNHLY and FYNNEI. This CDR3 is CASSWVSGNTIYF. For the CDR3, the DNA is TGTGCCAGCTCATGGGTATCCGGAAACACCATATATTTT.

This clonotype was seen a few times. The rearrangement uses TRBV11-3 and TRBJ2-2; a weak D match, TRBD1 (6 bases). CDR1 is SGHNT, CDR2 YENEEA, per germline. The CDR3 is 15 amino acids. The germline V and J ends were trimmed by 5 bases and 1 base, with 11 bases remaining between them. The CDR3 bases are TGTGCCAGCAGCCTCCGGGACAAGAACACCGGGGAGCTGTTTTTT. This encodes CASSLRDKNTGELFF.

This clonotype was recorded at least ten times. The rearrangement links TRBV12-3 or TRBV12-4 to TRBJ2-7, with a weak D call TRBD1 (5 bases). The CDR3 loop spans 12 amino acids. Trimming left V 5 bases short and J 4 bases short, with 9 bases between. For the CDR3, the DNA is TGTGCCAGCAGTCCACAGGCTTACGAGCAGTACTTC. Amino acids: CASSPQAYEQYF.

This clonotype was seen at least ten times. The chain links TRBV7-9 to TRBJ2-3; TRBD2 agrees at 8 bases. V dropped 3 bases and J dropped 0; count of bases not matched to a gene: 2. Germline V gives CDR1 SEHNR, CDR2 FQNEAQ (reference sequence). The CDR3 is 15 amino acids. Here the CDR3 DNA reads TGTGCCAGCAGCTTCGGCGGGGGGAGCACAGATACGCAGTATTTT. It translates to CASSFGGGSTDTQYF.

The CDR3 here is CASRLQRNTEAFF. The DNA for the CDR3 is TGTGCCAGCAGGTTACAGCGGAACACTGAAGCTTTCTTT. The V and J genes are TRBV12-3 or TRBV12-4 and TRBJ1-1; D is undetermined. Trimming shortened V by 6 bases and J by 1 base, and 9 bases separated the two germline ends. There are 13 residues in the CDR3.

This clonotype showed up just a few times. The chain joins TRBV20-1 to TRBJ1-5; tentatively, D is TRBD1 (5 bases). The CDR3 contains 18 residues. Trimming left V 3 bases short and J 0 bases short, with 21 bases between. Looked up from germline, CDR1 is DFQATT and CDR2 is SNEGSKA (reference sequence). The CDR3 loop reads CSARGRGKGPGSNQPQHF. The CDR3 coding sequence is TGCAGTGCTAGGGGACGTGGGAAAGGTCCGGGTAGCAATCAGCCCCAGCATTTT.

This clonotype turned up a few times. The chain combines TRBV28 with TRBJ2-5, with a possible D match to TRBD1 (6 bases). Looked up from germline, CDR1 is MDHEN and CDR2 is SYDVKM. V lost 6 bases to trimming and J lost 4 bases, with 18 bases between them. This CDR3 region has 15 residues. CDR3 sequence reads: CASSKGELDVETQYF. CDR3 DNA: TGTGCCAGCAGCAAGGGGGAGCTCGATGTAGAGACCCAGTACTTC.

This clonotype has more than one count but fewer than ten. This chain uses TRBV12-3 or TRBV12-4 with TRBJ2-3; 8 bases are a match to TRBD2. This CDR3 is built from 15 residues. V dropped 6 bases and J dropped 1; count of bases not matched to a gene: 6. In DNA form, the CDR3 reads TGTGCCAGCAGAGGAGCTAGCGGGCGCACAGATACGCAGTATTTT. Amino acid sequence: CASRGASGRTDTQYF.

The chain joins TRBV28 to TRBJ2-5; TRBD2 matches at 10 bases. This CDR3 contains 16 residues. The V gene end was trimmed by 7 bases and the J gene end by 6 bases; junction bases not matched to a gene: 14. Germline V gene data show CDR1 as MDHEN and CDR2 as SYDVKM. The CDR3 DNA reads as TGTGCCAGCACCCTGCGGCTACTAGCGGGATTAAAGACCCAGTACTTC. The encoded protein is CASTLRLLAGLKTQYF.

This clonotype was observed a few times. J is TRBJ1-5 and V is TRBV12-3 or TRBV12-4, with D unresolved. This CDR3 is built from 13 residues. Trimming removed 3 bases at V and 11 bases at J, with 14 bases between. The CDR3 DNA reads TGTGCCAGCAGTTTCAGGCAGCCGGGGTCCCAGCATTTT. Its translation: CASSFRQPGSQHF.

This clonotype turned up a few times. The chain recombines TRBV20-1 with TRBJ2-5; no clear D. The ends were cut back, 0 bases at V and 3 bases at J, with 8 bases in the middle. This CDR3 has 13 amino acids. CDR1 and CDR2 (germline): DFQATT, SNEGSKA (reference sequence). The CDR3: CSARDVSKETQYF. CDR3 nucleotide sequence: TGCAGTGCTAGAGATGTCAGCAAAGAGACCCAGTACTTC.

As DNA, the CDR3 is TGCAGCGTTGTCGGGACACATTACAATGAGCAGTTCTTC. Translated, it gives CSVVGTHYNEQFF. This rearrangement joins TRBV29-1 to TRBJ2-1, with D perhaps TRBD1 (6 bases). The CDR3 is made up of 13 amino acids. Germline-derived CDR1 and CDR2 are SQVTM and ANQGSEA. The V gene lost 4 bases and the J gene lost 4 bases, with 11 bases spanning the gap.